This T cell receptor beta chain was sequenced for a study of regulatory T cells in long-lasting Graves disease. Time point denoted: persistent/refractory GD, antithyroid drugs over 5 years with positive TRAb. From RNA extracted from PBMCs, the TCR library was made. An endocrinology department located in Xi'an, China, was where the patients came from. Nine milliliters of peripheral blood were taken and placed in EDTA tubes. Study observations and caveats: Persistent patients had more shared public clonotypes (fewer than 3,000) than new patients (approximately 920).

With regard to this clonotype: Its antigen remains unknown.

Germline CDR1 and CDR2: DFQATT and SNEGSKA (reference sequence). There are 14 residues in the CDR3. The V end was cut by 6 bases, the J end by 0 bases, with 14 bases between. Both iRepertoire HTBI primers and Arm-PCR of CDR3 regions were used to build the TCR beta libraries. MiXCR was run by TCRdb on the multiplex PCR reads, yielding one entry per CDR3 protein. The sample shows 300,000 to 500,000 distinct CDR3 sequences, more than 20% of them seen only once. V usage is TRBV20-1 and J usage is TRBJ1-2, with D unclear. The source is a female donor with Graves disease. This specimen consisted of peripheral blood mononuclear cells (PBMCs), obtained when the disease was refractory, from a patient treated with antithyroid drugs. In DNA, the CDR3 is TGCAGTGCCATACACACAGTACCTAACTATGGCTACACCTTC. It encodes CSAIHTVPNYGYTF.